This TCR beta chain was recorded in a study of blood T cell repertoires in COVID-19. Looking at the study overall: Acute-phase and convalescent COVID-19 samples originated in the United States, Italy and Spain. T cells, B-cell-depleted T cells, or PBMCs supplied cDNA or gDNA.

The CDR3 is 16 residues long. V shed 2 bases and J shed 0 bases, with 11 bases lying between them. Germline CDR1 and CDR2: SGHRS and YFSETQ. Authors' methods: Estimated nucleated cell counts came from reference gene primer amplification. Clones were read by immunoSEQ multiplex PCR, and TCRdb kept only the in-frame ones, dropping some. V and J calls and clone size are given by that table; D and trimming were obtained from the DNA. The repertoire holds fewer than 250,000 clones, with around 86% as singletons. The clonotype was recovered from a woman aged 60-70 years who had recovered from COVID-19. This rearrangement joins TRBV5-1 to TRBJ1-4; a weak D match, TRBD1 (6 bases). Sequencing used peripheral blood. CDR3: CASSFAGAATNEKLFF. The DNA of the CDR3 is TGCGCCAGCAGCTTCGCGGGGGCCGCAACTAATGAAAAACTGTTTTTT.